The source of this T cell receptor beta chain is a study of blood T cell repertoires in COVID-19. Some clones are missing from TCRdb's copy, which holds only in-frame ones; the method was immunoSEQ multiplex PCR. The top ten clones hold 1.2% of a sample with around 240,000 clones, over 80% of them seen once. The length of the CDR3 is 17 residues. The ends were cut back, 0 bases at V and 0 bases at J, with 12 bases in the middle. The germline V gene has CDR1 MNHNS and CDR2 SASEGT. Sequencing was carried out using PBMCs or T cells enriched from blood (not recorded which). The receptor's source is a human donor in a cohort exposed to, infected with or recovered from COVID-19 (not recorded which). The donor label of this sample is uncertain. The chain has TRBV6-1 and TRBJ1-3; D uncertain. The CDR3 DNA reads as TGTGCCAGCAGTGAAGCGCTTCAGGTCAGCTCTGGAAACACCATATATTTT. Translation: CASSEALQVSSGNTIYF.